The rows below give T cell receptor beta chains drawn from one sample of a study of T cell responses to AZD1222 COVID-19 vaccine. Clones were read by immunoSEQ multiplex PCR, and TCRdb kept only the in-frame ones, dropping some. Seen here are around 100,000 clones, 87% observed once, and the top ten hold 4% to 5%. Sequenced here: peripheral blood, sampled on day 0 of MenACWY control vaccination. Source of these receptors: an adult in good health. CDR3s include the opening cysteine and the closing phenylalanine or tryptophan. D genes are given only for firm matches. Clone size, where shown, is once, few, many, or a class for clones that have expanded.

d_call,cdr3_length,v_call,j_call,clone_size,cdr3_aa,cdr3_nt
.,15,TRBV10-3,TRBJ2-7,.,CAISEGLGSWGEQYF,TGTGCCATCAGTGAAGGACTGGGTTCCTGGGGCGAGCAGTACTTC
.,16,TRBV7-6,TRBJ1-4,.,CASSRSPFATNEKLFF,TGTGCCAGCAGCCGATCGCCATTCGCAACTAATGAAAAACTGTTTTTT
TRBD1,13,TRBV5-4,TRBJ1-1,.,CASSLQGMTEAFF,TGTGCCAGCAGCCTACAGGGGATGACTGAAGCTTTCTTT
TRBD2,15,TRBV11-2,TRBJ2-7,.,CASSLDRGGSYEQYF,TGTGCCAGCAGCTTAGATCGGGGGGGGAGCTACGAGCAGTACTTC
TRBD1,15,TRBV5-1,TRBJ1-5,.,CASSWGTGSNQPQHF,TGCGCCAGCAGCTGGGGGACAGGCTCTAATCAGCCCCAGCATTTT
.,13,TRBV7-9,TRBJ2-5,.,CASSARVTETQYF,TGTGCCAGCAGCGCACGGGTGACTGAGACCCAGTACTTC
.,16,TRBV21-1,TRBJ1-2,.,CASRIARDRGRNGYTF,TGTGCCAGCAGAATCGCCCGGGACAGGGGGCGGAATGGCTACACCTTC
TRBD2,16,TRBV14,TRBJ2-5,.,CASSFWTSGVGETQYF,TGTGCCAGCAGCTTCTGGACTAGCGGGGTGGGAGAGACCCAGTACTTC
.,15,TRBV28,TRBJ1-5,.,CASSSGQTYNQPQHF,TGTGCCAGCAGTTCCGGACAGACCTACAATCAGCCCCAGCATTTT
TRBD2,16,TRBV7-2,TRBJ2-5,.,CASRLSIGRRGETQYF,TGTGCCAGCCGCCTCTCCATTGGGAGGCGGGGGGAGACCCAGTACTTC
TRBD2,15,TRBV5-1,TRBJ2-3,few,CASSPTGTSGNTQYF,TGCGCCAGCAGTCCCACCGGGACTAGCGGGAATACGCAGTATTTT
.,14,TRBV20-1,TRBJ2-7,.,CSASSPQKGYEQYF,TGCAGTGCTAGTAGCCCCCAGAAGGGCTACGAGCAGTACTTC
.,16,TRBV13,TRBJ1-3,few,CASSGNSLDSGNTIYF,TGTGCCAGCAGCGGTAACTCACTTGACTCTGGAAACACCATATATTTT
.,15,TRBV15,TRBJ2-3,.,CATSRDQEGADTQYF,TGTGCCACCAGCAGAGATCAGGAGGGCGCAGATACGCAGTATTTT
TRBD1,14,TRBV28,TRBJ1-5,.,CASSIQGARQPQHF,TGTGCCAGCAGTATACAGGGGGCGAGACAGCCCCAGCATTTT
TRBD1,15,TRBV7-2,TRBJ2-7,.,CASSLQGAASFEQYF,TGTGCCAGCAGCTTACAGGGGGCGGCGTCGTTCGAGCAGTACTTC
.,14,TRBV2,TRBJ1-2,.,CASRDRDRIVGYTF,TGTGCCAGCAGAGACAGAGACAGGATTGTTGGCTACACCTTC
.,14,TRBV5-1,TRBJ1-1,.,CASSIGTANTEAFF,TGCGCCAGCAGCATTGGGACGGCGAACACTGAAGCTTTCTTT
.,17,TRBV28,TRBJ1-5,.,CASSGTRGPYSNQPQHF,TGTGCCAGCAGCGGGACACGGGGGCCCTATAGCAATCAGCCCCAGCATTTT
TRBD1,15,TRBV3-1/TRBV3-2,TRBJ1-6,.,CASSQVDRGNSPLHF,TGTGCCAGCAGCCAAGTGGACAGGGGGAATTCACCCCTCCACTTT
.,15,TRBV3-1/TRBV3-2,TRBJ2-1,few,CASSRTGNLFNEQFF,TGTGCCAGCAGCCGGACCGGGAATCTGTTTAATGAGCAGTTCTTC
.,13,TRBV6-2/TRBV6-3,TRBJ1-5,.,CASSDTRNQPQHF,TGTGCCAGCAGCGACACACGCAATCAGCCCCAGCATTTT
.,14,TRBV19,TRBJ1-5,.,CATNPAHYNQPQHF,TGTGCCACCAACCCGGCCCACTACAATCAGCCCCAGCATTTT
.,12,TRBV28,TRBJ1-1,.,CASSSLDREAFF,TGTGCCAGCAGTTCCCTCGACAGAGAAGCTTTCTTT
.,12,TRBV12-3/TRBV12-4,TRBJ1-1,once,CASSTGGTEAFF,TGTGCCAGCAGTACGGGGGGCACTGAAGCTTTCTTT
.,13,TRBV12-3/TRBV12-4,TRBJ1-5,.,CASSFWVNQPQHF,TGTGCCAGCAGTTTCTGGGTTAATCAGCCCCAGCATTTT
.,14,TRBV19,TRBJ1-2,.,CASAGVAGRNGYTF,TGTGCCAGTGCCGGAGTAGCGGGGCGGAATGGCTACACCTTC
.,14,TRBV18,TRBJ1-1,.,CASSPSGSYTEAFF,TGTGCCAGCTCACCCTCGGGGTCATACACTGAAGCTTTCTTT
TRBD2,16,TRBV5-5,TRBJ2-3,.,CASSLLGRGGTDTQYF,TGTGCCAGCAGCTTGTTAGGGCGGGGGGGCACAGATACGCAGTATTTT
.,13,TRBV2,TRBJ2-3,.,CASGGWDTDTQYF,TGTGCCAGCGGGGGGTGGGATACAGATACGCAGTATTTT
.,13,TRBV30,TRBJ1-5,.,CASADKSNQPQHF,TGTGCCTCTGCGGACAAAAGCAATCAGCCCCAGCATTTT
.,10,TRBV29-1,TRBJ2-1,.,CSAGYNEQFF,TGCAGCGCAGGGTACAATGAGCAGTTCTTC
TRBD1,17,TRBV7-3,TRBJ2-6,once,CASSPSQGGSGANVLTF,TGTGCCAGCAGCCCCTCACAGGGGGGATCTGGGGCCAACGTCCTGACTTTC
.,13,TRBV28,TRBJ1-6,few,CASTSSGAPVLHF,TGTGCCAGCACCTCGTCGGGGGCCCCCGTCCTCCACTTT
.,15,TRBV10-3,TRBJ2-6,.,CAISAAGAGANVLTF,TGTGCCATCAGTGCGGCGGGGGCAGGGGCCAACGTCCTGACTTTC
.,13,TRBV2,TRBJ1-6,.,CASSDKANSPLHF,TGTGCCAGCAGTGACAAGGCGAATTCACCCCTCCACTTT
.,19,TRBV2,TRBJ2-3,once,CASRWTGATRPTSTDTQYF,TGTGCCAGCAGGTGGACAGGCGCGACTAGACCAACTAGCACAGATACGCAGTATTTT
.,14,TRBV7-2,TRBJ2-1,few,CASSWESVRDEQFF,TGTGCCAGCAGCTGGGAATCGGTCCGGGATGAGCAGTTCTTC
TRBD2,15,TRBV11-3,TRBJ2-5,.,CASSSRTSGGLTQYF,TGTGCCAGCAGCTCCCGGACTAGCGGGGGGTTGACCCAGTACTTC
TRBD1,16,TRBV7-2,TRBJ1-4,.,CASSLGQRATNEKLFF,TGTGCCAGCAGCTTGGGACAGCGGGCAACTAATGAAAAACTGTTTTTT
.,12,TRBV28,TRBJ1-1,.,CASSYQQGKAFF,TGTGCCAGCAGTTACCAACAGGGAAAAGCTTTCTTT
.,16,TRBV18,TRBJ1-5,.,CASSPPGQGRVGPQHF,TGTGCCAGCTCACCACCGGGACAAGGTAGGGTTGGGCCCCAGCATTTT
.,13,TRBV7-2,TRBJ1-6,once,CASSLDPNSPLHF,TGTGCCAGCAGCCTGGACCCTAATTCACCCCTCCACTTT